This T cell receptor beta chain emerged from a study of technical replicates of blood from a few donors. Assay: immunoSEQ multiplex PCR; the TCRdb copy retains only in-frame clones and omits some. The sample yields 50,000 or so clones, about 94% seen once. V lost 2 bases and J 7 bases, leaving 8 bases between the germline ends. Per the germline V gene, CDR1 is GTSNPN and CDR2 is SVGIG (reference sequence). There are 11 residues in the CDR3. The sequencing input was PBMCs. This sequence was found in a human donor in good health. Some clones in this sample may be carry-over from other donors' samples. The J gene is TRBJ1-2, the V gene TRBV30; D is undetermined. CDR3 sequence reads: CAWSTARGYTF. In nucleotides, the CDR3 is TGTGCCTGGAGTACAGCTCGTGGCTACACCTTC.